This TCR beta chain derives from a study of neurological immune-mediated disorders. One entry per CDR3 protein, called by TCRdb with MiXCR from the 5' RACE reads. The profile shows fewer than 50,000 distinct CDR3 sequences, more than 9.5% of them singletons. At least ten counts were recorded for this clonotype. Germline V gene data show CDR1 as SGHRS and CDR2 as YFSETQ. Between the trimmed V and J ends, which lost 0 bases and 5 bases, there was a span of 15 bases. The CDR3 length is 15 residues. Indicated time point: technical triplicate 1. The chain employs TRBV5-1 and TRBJ2-7; possible D gene TRBD1, 7 bases. The sequence came from a man in his 60s with HTLV-1-associated myelopathy (HAM/TSP). What was sequenced was PBMCs. The CDR3: CASSLVGTERDEQYF. In DNA form, the CDR3 reads TGCGCCAGCAGCTTGGTTGGGACAGAGCGGGACGAGCAGTACTTC.